The 25 T cell receptor beta chains below were found in one sample sequenced in a study of human T cells and chemical hapten exposure. TCRdb reprocessed the RACE reads via MiXCR and lists one record per CDR3 protein. Here the sample spans some 93,000 distinct CDR3 sequences, around 9% being singletons. Specified time point: healthy volunteer bleed at 2 weeks. Before extraction, the whole blood was not fractionated, and total RNA was taken from it. The specimen sequenced was whole blood. The receptors derive from a female donor in good health. Some clones in this sample may be carry-over from other donors' samples.

The rearrangement links TRBV25-1 to TRBJ1-4, with 11 bases that match TRBD1. The CDR3 has 16 residues. V lost 3 bases, J lost 6 bases, and 6 bases stayed unmatched. Germline loops: CDR1 MGHDK, CDR2 SYGVNS. CDR3 in DNA: TGTGCCAGCAGTGATCAGCTGGGACAGGGGGATGAAAAACTGTTTTTT. Translated: CASSDQLGQGDEKLFF. The complete variable domain, with remaining parts taken from reference TRBV25-1 and TRBJ1-4, reads EADIYQTPRYLVIGTGKKITLECSQTMGHDKMYWYQQDPGMELHLIHYSYGVNSTEKGDLSSESTVSRIRTEHFPLTLESARPSHTSQYLCASSDQLGQGDEKLFFGSGTQLSVL.

The V call is TRBV5-1, the J call TRBJ2-2; D is unclear. Germline loops: CDR1 SGHRS, CDR2 YFSETQ. V lost 0 bases and J lost 0, with 9 bases in between. The CDR3 is 16 residues long. DNA of the CDR3: TGCGCCAGCAGCTTGGCCGGGTTCCCGAACACCGGGGAGCTGTTTTTT. It codes for CASSLAGFPNTGELFF.

The table lists this clonotype with a few counts. The chain uses TRBV20-1 and TRBJ2-7, with 8 positions matching TRBD2. Germline CDR1 and CDR2: DFQATT and SNEGSKA (reference sequence). After removal of 0 bases from V and 7 bases from J, the junction contained 11 bases not matched to a gene. The CDR3 extends over 15 amino acids. In DNA, the CDR3 is TGCAGTGCTAGAGATATCGGAGCGGGAGTGGGGGAGCAGTACTTC. It translates to CSARDIGAGVGEQYF.

The rearrangement uses TRBV2 and TRBJ1-2; TRBD1 aligns across 9 bases. CDR3 length: 15 amino acids. V gave up 3 bases and J gave up 2 bases; unmatched junction bases: 4. Germline V gene data show CDR1 as SNHLY and CDR2 as FYNNEI. CDR3 sequence (DNA): TGTGCCAGCAGTGAGGCGGGACAGGGAAACTATGGCTACACCTTC. It encodes CASSEAGQGNYGYTF.

This clonotype has ten or more counts. This chain connects TRBV29-1 to TRBJ2-3; no clear D. Germline CDR1 reads SQVTM; CDR2 reads ANQGSEA. The CDR3 length is 12 residues. Deletions cut 8 bases from V and 0 bases from J, with 9 bases between. The CDR3 loop reads CSTDLSTDTQYF. CDR3 DNA: TGCAGCACCGACCTAAGCACAGATACGCAGTATTTT.

The V call is TRBV13, the J call TRBJ2-3, with 11 nucleotides matching TRBD2. Trimming removed 3 bases from V and 9 bases from J; junction bases left unmatched: 8. Germline lookup yields CDR1 PRHDT and CDR2 FYEKMQ (reference sequence). CDR3 size: 15 residues. The CDR3 DNA sequence: TGTGCCAGCAGCTTTGGGACTAGCGGATATGAAACGCAGTATTTT. Its translation: CASSFGTSGYETQYF.

V usage is TRBV28 and J usage is TRBJ2-3; D remains unclear. Trimming removed 2 bases from V and 4 bases from J, with 7 bases in between. Per germline, CDR1 MDHEN and CDR2 SYDVKM. The CDR3 is 13 residues long. CDR3 sequence: CASSLRTPDTQYF. DNA of the CDR3: TGTGCCAGCAGTTTAAGGACCCCAGATACGCAGTATTTT.

The gene calls are TRBV7-9 and TRBJ2-1; 8 nucleotides align to TRBD2. This CDR3 is built from 15 residues. V shed 1 base and J 5 bases; nucleotides not matched to a gene: 4. The germline V gene encodes CDR1 SEHNR and CDR2 FQNEAQ (reference sequence). This chain's CDR3 is CASSLGGGPNNEQFF. The CDR3 DNA sequence: TGTGCCAGCAGCTTAGGCGGGGGGCCTAACAATGAGCAGTTCTTC.

V and J are TRBV10-3 and TRBJ2-3, with D possibly TRBD1 on 6 matching bases. V shed 7 bases and J shed 0 bases, with 14 bases lying between them. This CDR3 is 15 amino acids long. From germline, CDR1 is ENHRY and CDR2 SYGVKD. The CDR3 bases are TGTGCCATCAAAGGGACAACACCTAGCACAGATACGCAGTATTTT. This sequence encodes CAIKGTTPSTDTQYF.

Ten or more counts support this clonotype. This chain connects TRBV20-1 to TRBJ2-7, with a tentative D call TRBD2 (7 bases). The V gene's germline CDR1 is DFQATT and CDR2 SNEGSKA (reference sequence). Trimming cost V 6 bases and J 6 bases, with 21 bases left between them. This CDR3 contains 14 residues. The CDR3 loop is CSAVTGLGFSEQYF. The DNA of the CDR3 is TGCAGTGCAGTGACAGGACTAGGTTTCTCCGAGCAGTACTTC.

The gene calls are TRBV18 and TRBJ2-3; 8 bases are shared with TRBD1. CDR3 length equals 14 residues. From germline, CDR1 is KGHSH and CDR2 LQKENI. The V segment lost 3 bases and the J segment 4 bases; nucleotides outside the gene matches: 3. The CDR3 nucleotides are TGTGCCAGCTCACCTGGGGGACAGGCAGATACGCAGTATTTT. It yields the protein CASSPGGQADTQYF.

This clonotype showed up many times. The chain employs TRBV20-1 and TRBJ2-7; D uncertain. The CDR3 loop spans 12 amino acids. Trimming pared 4 bases from V and 4 bases from J, leaving 11 bases between. CDR1 is DFQATT, CDR2 SNEGSKA, per germline (reference sequence). CDR3 sequence (DNA): TGCAGTGCTACGGACGGCCGGTACGAGCAGTACTTC. This gives the protein CSATDGRYEQYF.

This clonotype was found many times. The V gene is TRBV9, the J gene TRBJ1-5, with D possibly matching TRBD1 (6 bases). Germline values: CDR1 SGDLS, CDR2 YYNGEE. The CDR3 has 15 residues. The V and J ends lost 0 bases and 4 bases respectively, with 11 bases between them. The CDR3 DNA reads as TGTGCCAGCAGCGTAGCCCCCGACAGGAATCAGCCCCAGCATTTT. This translates into CASSVAPDRNQPQHF.

V gene TRBV6-2 or TRBV6-3 combines with J gene TRBJ2-3; D is undetermined. Germline CDR1 is MNHEY and CDR2 is SVGEGT. The V gene lost 8 bases and the J gene lost 0 bases, with 9 bases spanning the gap. CDR3 length: 13 amino acids. The DNA for the CDR3 is TGTGCCAGCGGGTACACCAGCACAGATACGCAGTATTTT. This encodes CASGYTSTDTQYF.

This clonotype was recorded many times. This rearrangement joins TRBV11-1 to TRBJ2-1, with a weak D call TRBD2 (5 bases). Germline lookup yields CDR1 SGHAT and CDR2 FQDESV (reference sequence). CDR3 length equals 14 residues. Trimming cost V 2 bases and J 10 bases, with 15 bases left between them. CDR3 nucleotide sequence: TGTGCCAGCAGCTTAAGGGCCCCCCGGGAAGAGCAGTTCTTC. Encoded protein: CASSLRAPREEQFF.

This clonotype was picked up a small number of times. The rearrangement joins TRBV7-2 to TRBJ2-1; 8 bases match TRBD2. The CDR3 length is 15 residues. The V gene end was trimmed by 5 bases and the J gene end by 3 bases; junction bases not matched to a gene: 6. Germline CDR1 SGHTA, CDR2 FQGNSA. CDR3 in DNA: TGTGCCAGCAGCCGAAGCGGGAGTGACTACAATGAGCAGTTCTTC. This encodes CASSRSGSDYNEQFF.

The CDR3 is CASSQDGTSGSDEQFF. CDR3 in DNA: TGTGCCAGCAGCCAAGACGGGACTAGCGGGAGTGATGAGCAGTTCTTC. V gene TRBV4-2 combines with J gene TRBJ2-1, with 14 bases that match TRBD2. The ends lost 0 bases at V and 8 bases at J; junction bases unmatched: 3. This CDR3 spans 16 amino acids. Germline V gene sequence: CDR1 LGHNA, CDR2 YNFKEQ.

This clonotype was seen repeatedly, ten times or more. The chain carries TRBV29-1 and TRBJ2-7, with 12 bases identical to TRBD1. The CDR3 runs 13 residues. With V trimmed by 6 bases and J by 1 base, 1 base remained unmatched. Germline CDR1 reads SQVTM; CDR2 reads ANQGSEA. CDR3 region: CSVGQGASYEQYF. Here the CDR3 DNA reads TGCAGCGTGGGACAGGGGGCGTCCTACGAGCAGTACTTC.

This chain links TRBV7-2 with TRBJ2-6, with TRBD2 matching 7 bases. The CDR3 loop spans 17 amino acids. Germline assignment: CDR1 SGHTA and CDR2 FQGNSA. Trimming removed 5 bases from V and 0 bases from J; junction bases left unmatched: 7. The CDR3 loop is CASSVREGSSGANVLTF. The DNA of the CDR3 is TGTGCCAGCAGCGTAAGGGAGGGGTCCTCTGGGGCCAACGTCCTGACTTTC. The full variable domain, rest sourced from reference TRBV7-2 and TRBJ2-6, is GAGVSQSPSNKVTEKGKDVELRCDPISGHTALYWYRQSLGQGLEFLIYFQGNSAPDKSGLPSDRFSAERTGGSVSTLTIQRTQQEDSAVYLCASSVREGSSGANVLTFGAGSRLTVL.

This clonotype was counted only a few times. The chain is built from TRBV20-1 and TRBJ1-1; possible D gene TRBD1, 6 bases. Between the trimmed V and J ends, which lost 5 bases and 5 bases, there was a span of 21 bases. The germline gives CDR1 DFQATT, CDR2 SNEGSKA (reference sequence). The CDR3 length is 15 residues. The CDR3 nucleotides are TGCAGTGCTTACTTCTGGGAGCGGGGGGCAACTGAAGCTTTCTTT. Residues: CSAYFWERGATEAFF.

This rearrangement joins TRBV29-1 to TRBJ2-7; D gene unclear. The CDR3 has 13 residues. V was trimmed by 7 bases and J by 0 bases, leaving 13 bases between them. The germline CDR1 and CDR2 sequences are SQVTM and ANQGSEA. CDR3 DNA: TGCAGCGCTATAGACCGATCCTCCTACGAGCAGTACTTC. This translates into CSAIDRSSYEQYF.

The genes are TRBV27 and TRBJ2-7; 8 bases map to TRBD2. V shed 5 bases, J shed 3 bases, and the junction held 9 bases outside the gene matches. The CDR3 totals 15 residues. Per the germline V gene, CDR1 is MNHEY and CDR2 is SMNVEV (reference sequence). CDR3 bases: TGTGCCAGCAGTCTCACTAGCGGAGAATTCTACGAGCAGTACTTC. Residues: CASSLTSGEFYEQYF.

This chain links TRBV5-1 with TRBJ2-1, with D maybe TRBD2 (6 bases). This CDR3 comprises 14 residues. Trimming stripped 4 bases from V and 5 bases from J, with 13 bases between. Germline CDR1 SGHRS, CDR2 YFSETQ. The CDR3 sequence is CASSDGTFNNEQFF. The CDR3 nucleotides are TGCGCCAGCAGCGATGGGACTTTCAACAATGAGCAGTTCTTC.

V is TRBV10-1 and J is TRBJ2-3, with 11 bases identical to TRBD1. The CDR3 covers 17 residues. V lost 2 bases, J lost 7 bases, and 11 bases stayed unmatched. The V gene's germline CDR1 is WNHNN and CDR2 SYGVQD (reference sequence). The CDR3: CASSETRPGQGVYTQYF. The CDR3 nucleotides read TGCGCCAGCAGTGAGACGCGACCGGGACAGGGGGTGTATACGCAGTATTTT.

This clonotype was found a few times. V and J are TRBV5-1 and TRBJ2-3; 12 positions match TRBD2. This CDR3 region has 17 residues. Germline CDR1 reads SGHRS; CDR2 reads YFSETQ. Losses at the gene ends were 0 bases for V and 0 bases for J; bases not matched to a gene: 2. CDR3 sequence (DNA): TGCGCCAGCAGCTTGGCCGGACTAGCGGGGAGCACAGATACGCAGTATTTT. Its protein product is CASSLAGLAGSTDTQYF.